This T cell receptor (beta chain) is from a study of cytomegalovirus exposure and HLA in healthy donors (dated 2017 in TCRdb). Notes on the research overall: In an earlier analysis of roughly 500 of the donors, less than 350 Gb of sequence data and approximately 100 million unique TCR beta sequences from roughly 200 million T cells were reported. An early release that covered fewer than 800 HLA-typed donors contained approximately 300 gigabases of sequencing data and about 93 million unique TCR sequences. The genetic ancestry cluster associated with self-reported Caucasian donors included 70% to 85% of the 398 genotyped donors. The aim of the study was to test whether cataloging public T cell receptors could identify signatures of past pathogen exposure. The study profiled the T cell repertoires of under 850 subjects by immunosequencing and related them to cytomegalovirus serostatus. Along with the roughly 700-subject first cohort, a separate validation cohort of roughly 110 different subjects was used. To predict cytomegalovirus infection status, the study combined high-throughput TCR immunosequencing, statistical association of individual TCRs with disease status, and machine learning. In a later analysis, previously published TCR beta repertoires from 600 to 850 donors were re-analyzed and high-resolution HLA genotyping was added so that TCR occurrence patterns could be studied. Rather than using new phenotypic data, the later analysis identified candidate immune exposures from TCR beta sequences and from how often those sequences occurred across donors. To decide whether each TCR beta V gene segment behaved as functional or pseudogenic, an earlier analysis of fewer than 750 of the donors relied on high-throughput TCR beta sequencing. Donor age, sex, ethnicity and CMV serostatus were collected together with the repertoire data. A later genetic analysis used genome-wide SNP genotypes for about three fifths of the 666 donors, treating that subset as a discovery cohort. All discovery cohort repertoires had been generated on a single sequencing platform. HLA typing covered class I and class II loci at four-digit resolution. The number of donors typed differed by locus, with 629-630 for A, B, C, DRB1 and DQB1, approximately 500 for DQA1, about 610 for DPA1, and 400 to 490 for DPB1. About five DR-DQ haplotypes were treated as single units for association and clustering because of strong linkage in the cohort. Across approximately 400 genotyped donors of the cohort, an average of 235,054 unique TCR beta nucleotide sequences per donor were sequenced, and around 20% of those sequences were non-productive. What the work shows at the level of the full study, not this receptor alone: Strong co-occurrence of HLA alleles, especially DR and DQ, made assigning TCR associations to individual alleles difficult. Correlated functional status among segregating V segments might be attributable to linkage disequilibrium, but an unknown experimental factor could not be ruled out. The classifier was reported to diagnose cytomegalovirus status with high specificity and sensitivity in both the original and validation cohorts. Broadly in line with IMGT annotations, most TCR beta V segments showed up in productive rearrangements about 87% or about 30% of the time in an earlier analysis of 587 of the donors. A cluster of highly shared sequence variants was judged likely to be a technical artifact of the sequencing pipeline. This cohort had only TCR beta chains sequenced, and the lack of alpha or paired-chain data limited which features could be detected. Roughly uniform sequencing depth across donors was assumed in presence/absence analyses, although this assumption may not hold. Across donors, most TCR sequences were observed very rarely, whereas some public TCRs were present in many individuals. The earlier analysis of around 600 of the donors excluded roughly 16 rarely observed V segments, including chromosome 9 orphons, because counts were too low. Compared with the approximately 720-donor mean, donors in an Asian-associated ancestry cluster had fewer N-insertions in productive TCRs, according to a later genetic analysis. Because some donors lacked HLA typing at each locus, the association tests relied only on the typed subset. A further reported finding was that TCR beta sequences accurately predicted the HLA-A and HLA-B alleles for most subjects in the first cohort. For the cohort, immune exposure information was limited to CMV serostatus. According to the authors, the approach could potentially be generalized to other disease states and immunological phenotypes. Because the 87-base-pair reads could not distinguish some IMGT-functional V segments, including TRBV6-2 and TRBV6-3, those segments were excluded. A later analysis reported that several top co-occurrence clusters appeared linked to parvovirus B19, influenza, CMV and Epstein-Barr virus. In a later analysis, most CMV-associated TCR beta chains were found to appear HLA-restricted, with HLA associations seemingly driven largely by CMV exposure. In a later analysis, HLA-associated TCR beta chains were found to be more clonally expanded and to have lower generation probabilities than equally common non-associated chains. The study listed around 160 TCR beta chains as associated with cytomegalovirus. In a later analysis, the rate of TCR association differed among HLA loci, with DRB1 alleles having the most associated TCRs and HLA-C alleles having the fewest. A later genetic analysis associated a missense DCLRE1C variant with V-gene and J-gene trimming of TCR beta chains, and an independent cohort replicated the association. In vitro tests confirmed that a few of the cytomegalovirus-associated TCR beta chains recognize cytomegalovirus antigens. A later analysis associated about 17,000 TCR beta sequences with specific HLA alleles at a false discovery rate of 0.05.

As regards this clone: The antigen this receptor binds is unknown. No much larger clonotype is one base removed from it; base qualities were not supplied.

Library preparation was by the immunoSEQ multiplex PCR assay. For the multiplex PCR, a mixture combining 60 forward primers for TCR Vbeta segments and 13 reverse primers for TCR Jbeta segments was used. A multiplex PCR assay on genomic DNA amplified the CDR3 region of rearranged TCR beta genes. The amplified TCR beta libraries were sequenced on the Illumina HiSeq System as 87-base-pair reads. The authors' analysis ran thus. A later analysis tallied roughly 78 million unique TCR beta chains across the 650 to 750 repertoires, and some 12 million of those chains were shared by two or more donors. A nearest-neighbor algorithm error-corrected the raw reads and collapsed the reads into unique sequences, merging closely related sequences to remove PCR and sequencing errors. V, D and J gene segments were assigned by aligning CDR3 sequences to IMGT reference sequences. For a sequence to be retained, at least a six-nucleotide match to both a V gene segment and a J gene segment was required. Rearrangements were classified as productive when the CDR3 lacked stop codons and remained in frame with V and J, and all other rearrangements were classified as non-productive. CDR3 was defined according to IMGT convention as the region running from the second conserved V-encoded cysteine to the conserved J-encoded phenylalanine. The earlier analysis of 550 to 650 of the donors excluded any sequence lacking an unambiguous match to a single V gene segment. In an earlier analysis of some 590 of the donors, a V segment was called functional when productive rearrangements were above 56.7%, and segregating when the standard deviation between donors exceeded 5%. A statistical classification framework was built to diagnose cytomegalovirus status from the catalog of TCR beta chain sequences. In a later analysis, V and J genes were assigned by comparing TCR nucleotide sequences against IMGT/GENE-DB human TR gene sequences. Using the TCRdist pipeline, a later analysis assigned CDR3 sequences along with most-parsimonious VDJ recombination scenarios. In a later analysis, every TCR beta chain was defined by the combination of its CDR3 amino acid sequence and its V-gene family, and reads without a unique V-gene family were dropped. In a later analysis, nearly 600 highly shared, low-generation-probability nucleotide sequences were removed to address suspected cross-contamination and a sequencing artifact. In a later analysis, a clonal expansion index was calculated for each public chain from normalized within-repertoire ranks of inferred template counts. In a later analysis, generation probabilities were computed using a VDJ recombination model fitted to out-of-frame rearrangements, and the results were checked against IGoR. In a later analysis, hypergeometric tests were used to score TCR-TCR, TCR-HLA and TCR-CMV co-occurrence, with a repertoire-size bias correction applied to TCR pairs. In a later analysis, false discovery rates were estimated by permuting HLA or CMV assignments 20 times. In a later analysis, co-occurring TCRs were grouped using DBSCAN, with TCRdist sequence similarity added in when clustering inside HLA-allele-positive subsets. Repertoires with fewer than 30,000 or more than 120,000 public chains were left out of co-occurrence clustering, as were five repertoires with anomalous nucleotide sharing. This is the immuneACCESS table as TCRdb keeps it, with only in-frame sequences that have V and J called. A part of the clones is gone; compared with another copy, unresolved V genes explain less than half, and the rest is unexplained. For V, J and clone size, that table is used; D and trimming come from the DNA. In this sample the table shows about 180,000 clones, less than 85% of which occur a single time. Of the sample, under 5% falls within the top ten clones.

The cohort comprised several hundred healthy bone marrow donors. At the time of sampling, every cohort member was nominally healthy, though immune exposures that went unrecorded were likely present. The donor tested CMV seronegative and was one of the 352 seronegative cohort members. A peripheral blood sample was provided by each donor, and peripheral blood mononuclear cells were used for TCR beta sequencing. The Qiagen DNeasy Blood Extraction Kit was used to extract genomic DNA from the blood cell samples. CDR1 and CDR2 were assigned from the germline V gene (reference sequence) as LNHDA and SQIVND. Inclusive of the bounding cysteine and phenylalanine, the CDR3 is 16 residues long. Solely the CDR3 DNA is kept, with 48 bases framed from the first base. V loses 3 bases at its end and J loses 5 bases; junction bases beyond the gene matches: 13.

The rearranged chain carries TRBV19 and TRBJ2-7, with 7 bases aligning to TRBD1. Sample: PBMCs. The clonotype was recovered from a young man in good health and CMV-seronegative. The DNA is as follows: TGTGCCAGTAGTATGGCGATCAGGGGGAATGGCGACGAGCAGTACTTC. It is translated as CASSMAIRGNGDEQYF. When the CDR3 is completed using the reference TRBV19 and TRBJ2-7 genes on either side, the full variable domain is DGGITQSPKYLFRKEGQNVTLSCEQNLNHDAMYWYRQDPGQGLRLIYYSQIVNDFQKGDIAEGYSVSREKKESFPLTVTSAQKNPTAFYLCASSMAIRGNGDEQYFGPGTRLTVT.